This is a list of T cell receptor beta chains from one sample in a study of PD-1 blockade in mismatch repair-deficient tumors. Using immunoSEQ multiplex PCR, the repertoire was profiled, and TCRdb retains in-frame clones only, with some absent. The sample holds about 68,000 clones, approximately 82% seen once. The material sequenced was peripheral blood, taken 2 weeks after starting pembrolizumab. The receptors originated from an adult with mismatch repair-deficient cancer. Each CDR3 is given with its conserved first and last residue. Fields, in order: V gene, CDR3 protein.

TRBV11-3,CASSPGPVDEQFF
TRBV15,CATLQKGGTGYTEAFF
TRBV6-1,CASRSGQAREQYF
TRBV6-6,CASSLGQTYEQYF
TRBV10-2,CASDLGTPRRTNEKLFF
TRBV11-2,CASSLVPGVEFEAFF
TRBV11-3,CASSLGLARSYNEQFF
TRBV6-4,CASSRLAGETGELFF
TRBV9,CASSVGLEADLIYEQYF
TRBV5-5,CASSTGERMNTEAFF
TRBV4-2,CASSQVKLETADTQYF
TRBV27,CATRQAWADEQYF
TRBV7-2,CASSTRTSDYNEQFF
TRBV6-1,CASSREPRSSDEQYF
TRBV9,CASSETNRQGTHSGANVLTF
TRBV5-1,CASSHTSGSYEQYF
TRBV11-3,CASSPFLAGGTYNEQFF
TRBV5-1,CASSLGTGVTEAFF
TRBV7-2,CASSFRDLGQYF
TRBV18,CASSPADNYGYTF
TRBV20-1,CSAMLADTQYF
TRBV5-1,CASSWKDTQYF
TRBV28,CASSLNRGEQYF
TRBV7-7,CASSSVSGGVDTQYF
TRBV21-1,CASSAGGRSATNEKLFF
TRBV7-3,CASSLNAWNEQYF
TRBV18,CASSPEKGGNYGYTF
TRBV27,CASSLGGGNTEAFF
TRBV5-1,CASSLEGVFTDTQYF
TRBV6-1,CASMGDYEQYF
TRBV30,CAWEDWTSGEKLFF
TRBV9,CASSVVDGTSGRSSYNEQFF
TRBV25-1,CASSYSYEQYF
TRBV18,CASSPFPTEGVYGYTF
TRBV16,CASSQLSGSKNIQYF
TRBV9,CASSLFGTSGSYNEQFF
TRBV7-8,CASSLVGKGGDTQYF
TRBV5-1,CASSPGDRENQPQHF
TRBV6-6,CASSLGGSIDEQYF
TRBV7-3,CASSSDRINNEQFF
TRBV7-8,CASRNRPEKNTEAFF
TRBV6-5,CASSRLAGVGDEQFF
TRBV5-1,CASSLGPGYNQPQHF
TRBV5-6,CASSPDPSGGYGYTF
TRBV2,CASTLPTVGGLFF
TRBV9,CASSHAAGVRTDTQYF
TRBV27,CASSLARGGYEQYF
TRBV6-1,CASSATGNTEAFF
TRBV20-1,CSAGAGAEAFF
TRBV20-1,CSACYEQYF
TRBV27,CASSLNGGGYGYTF
TRBV5-4,CASSQEQGNTIYF
TRBV11-3,CASSAGQGLGLFF
TRBV4-3,CASSQEVAGAYNEQFF
TRBV7-9,CASSLARALATNEKLFF
TRBV6-5,CASPSGAIYEQYF
TRBV6-1,CATQYSNQPQHF
TRBV11-3,CASSFGTKGGDTQYF
TRBV6-5,CASTDHQGGSGYTF